This TCR beta chain was recorded in a study of cytomegalovirus exposure and HLA in healthy donors. Primers for the PCR totalled 60 Vbeta and 13 Jbeta. TCRdb's copy holds only in-frame clones and misses some; the assay was immunoSEQ multiplex PCR. The sample shows 120,000 to 150,000 clones, around three quarters of them seen only once. Details on this clone: Its specificity is unknown. Other DNA sequences from this sample encode an identical CDR3 as well.

Per the germline V gene, CDR1 is MGHRA and CDR2 is YSYEKL. The length of the CDR3 is 14 residues. V lost 1 base to trimming and J lost 0 bases, with 6 bases between them. Overall study findings and caveats: Later examination showed HLA-associated TCR beta chains had greater clonal expansion than equally common others.

The chain recombines TRBV4-1 with TRBJ1-1, with D maybe TRBD1 (5 bases). The sequencing sample was made of PBMCs. This receptor was obtained from a man in his thirties or forties in good health and CMV-seronegative. CDR3: CASSQAGMNTEAFF. CDR3 DNA: TGCGCCAGCAGCCAAGCAGGGATGAACACTGAAGCTTTCTTT.